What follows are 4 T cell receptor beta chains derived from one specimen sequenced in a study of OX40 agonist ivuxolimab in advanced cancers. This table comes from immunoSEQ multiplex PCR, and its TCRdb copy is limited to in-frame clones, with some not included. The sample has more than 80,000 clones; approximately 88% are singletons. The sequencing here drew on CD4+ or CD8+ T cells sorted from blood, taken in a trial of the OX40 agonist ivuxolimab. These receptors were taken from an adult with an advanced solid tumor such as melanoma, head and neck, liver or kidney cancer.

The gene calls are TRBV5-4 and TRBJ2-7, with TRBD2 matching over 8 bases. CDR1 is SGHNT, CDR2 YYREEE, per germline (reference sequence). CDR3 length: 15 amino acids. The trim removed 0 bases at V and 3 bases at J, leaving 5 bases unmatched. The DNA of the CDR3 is TGTGCCAGCAGCTTGGGGTCACTAGCGGACTACGAGCAGTACTTC. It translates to CASSLGSLADYEQYF.

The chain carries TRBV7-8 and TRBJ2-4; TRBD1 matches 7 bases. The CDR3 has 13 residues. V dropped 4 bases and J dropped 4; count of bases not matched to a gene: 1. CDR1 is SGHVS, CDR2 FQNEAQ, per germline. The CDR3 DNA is TGTGCCAGCAGCTCGGGACAGAAAAACATTCAGTACTTC. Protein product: CASSSGQKNIQYF.

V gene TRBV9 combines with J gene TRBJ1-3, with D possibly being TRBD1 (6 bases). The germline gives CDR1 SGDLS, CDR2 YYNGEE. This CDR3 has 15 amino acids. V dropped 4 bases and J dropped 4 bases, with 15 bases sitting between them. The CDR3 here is CASSPTGQGGNTIYF. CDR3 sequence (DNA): TGTGCCAGCAGCCCTACAGGGCAGGGAGGAAACACCATATATTTT.

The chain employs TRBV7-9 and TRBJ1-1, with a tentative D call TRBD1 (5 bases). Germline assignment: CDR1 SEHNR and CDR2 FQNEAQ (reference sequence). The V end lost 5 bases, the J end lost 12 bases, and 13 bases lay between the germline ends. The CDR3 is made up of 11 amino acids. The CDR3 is CASSGTGDSFF. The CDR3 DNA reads TGTGCCAGCAGCGGGACGGGGGATTCTTTCTTT.